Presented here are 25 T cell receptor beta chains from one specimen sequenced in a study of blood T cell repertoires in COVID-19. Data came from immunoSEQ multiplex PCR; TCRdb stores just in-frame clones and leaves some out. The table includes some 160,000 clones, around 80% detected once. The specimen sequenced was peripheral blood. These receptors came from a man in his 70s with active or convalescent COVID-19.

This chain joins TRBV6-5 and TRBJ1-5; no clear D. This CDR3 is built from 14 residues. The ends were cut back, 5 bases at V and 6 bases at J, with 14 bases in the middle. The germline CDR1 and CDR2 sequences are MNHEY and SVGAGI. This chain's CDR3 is CASSPSGVFQPQHF. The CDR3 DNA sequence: TGTGCCAGCAGTCCCAGCGGCGTCTTTCAGCCCCAGCATTTT.

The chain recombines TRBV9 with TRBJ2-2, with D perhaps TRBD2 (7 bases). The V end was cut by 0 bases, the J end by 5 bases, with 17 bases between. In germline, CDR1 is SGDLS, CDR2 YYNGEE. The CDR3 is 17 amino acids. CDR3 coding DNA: TGTGCCAGCAGCGTAGGACCCCGGAGGGGGGGGACCGGGGAGCTGTTTTTT. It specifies CASSVGPRRGGTGELFF. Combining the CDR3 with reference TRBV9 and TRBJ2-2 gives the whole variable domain DSGVTQTPKHLITATGQRVTLRCSPRSGDLSVYWYQQSLDQGLQFLIQYYNGEERAKGNILERFSAQQFPDLHSELNLSSLELGDSALYFCASSVGPRRGGTGELFFGEGSRLTVL.

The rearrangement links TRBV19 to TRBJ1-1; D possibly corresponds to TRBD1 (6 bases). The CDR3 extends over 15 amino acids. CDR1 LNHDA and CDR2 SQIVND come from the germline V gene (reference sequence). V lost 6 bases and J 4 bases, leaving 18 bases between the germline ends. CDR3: CASSLPGQLGTEAFF. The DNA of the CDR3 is TGTGCCAGTAGCCTACCGGGACAATTGGGCACTGAAGCTTTCTTT.

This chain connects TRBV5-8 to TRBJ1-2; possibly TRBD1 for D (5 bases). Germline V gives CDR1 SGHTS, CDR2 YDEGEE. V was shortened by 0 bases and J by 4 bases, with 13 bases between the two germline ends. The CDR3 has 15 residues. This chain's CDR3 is CASSLAGDSSYGYTF. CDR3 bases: TGTGCCAGCAGCTTGGCGGGGGATAGTAGCTATGGCTACACCTTC. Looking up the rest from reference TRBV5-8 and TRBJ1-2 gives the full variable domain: EAGVTQSPTHLIKTRGQQATLRCSPISGHTSVYWYQQALGLGLQFLLWYDEGEERNRGNFPPRFSGRQFPNYSSELNVNALELEDSALYLCASSLAGDSSYGYTFGSGTRLTVV.

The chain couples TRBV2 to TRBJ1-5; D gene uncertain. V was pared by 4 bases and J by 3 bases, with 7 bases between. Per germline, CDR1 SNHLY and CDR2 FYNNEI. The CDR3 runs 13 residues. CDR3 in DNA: TGTGCCAGCAGTGGAACAATCAATCAGCCCCAGCATTTT. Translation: CASSGTINQPQHF.

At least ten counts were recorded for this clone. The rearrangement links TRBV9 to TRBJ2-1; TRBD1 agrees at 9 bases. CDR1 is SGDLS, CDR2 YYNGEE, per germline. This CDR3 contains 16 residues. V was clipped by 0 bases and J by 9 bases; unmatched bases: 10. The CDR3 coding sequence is TGTGCCAGCAGCGTAGATTCTGGGACAGGGTTGGTTGAGCAGTTCTTC. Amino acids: CASSVDSGTGLVEQFF.

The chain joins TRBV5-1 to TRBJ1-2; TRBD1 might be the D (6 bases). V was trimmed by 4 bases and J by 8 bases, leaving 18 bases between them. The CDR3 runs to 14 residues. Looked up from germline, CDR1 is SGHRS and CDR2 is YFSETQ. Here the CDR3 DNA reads TGCGCCAGCAGCCCGCTAGGACACCAGGGGGGCTACACCTTC. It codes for CASSPLGHQGGYTF.

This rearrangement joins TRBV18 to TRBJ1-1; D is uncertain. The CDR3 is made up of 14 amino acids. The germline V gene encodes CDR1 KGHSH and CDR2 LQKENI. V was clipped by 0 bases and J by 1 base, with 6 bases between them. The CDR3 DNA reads TGTGCCAGCTCACCACCTTCCGGGAACACTGAAGCTTTCTTT. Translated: CASSPPSGNTEAFF.

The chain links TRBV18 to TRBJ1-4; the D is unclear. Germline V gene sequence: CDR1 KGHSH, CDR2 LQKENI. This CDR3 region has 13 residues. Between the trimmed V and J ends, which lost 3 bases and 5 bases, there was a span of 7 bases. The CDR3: CASSPERNEKLFF. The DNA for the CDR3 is TGTGCCAGCTCACCGGAGAGGAATGAAAAACTGTTTTTT.

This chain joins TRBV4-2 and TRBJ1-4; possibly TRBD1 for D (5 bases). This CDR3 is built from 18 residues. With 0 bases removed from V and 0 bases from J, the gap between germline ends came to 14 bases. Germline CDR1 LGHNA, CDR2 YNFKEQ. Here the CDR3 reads CASSQDARASATNEKLFF. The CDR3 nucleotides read TGTGCCAGCAGCCAAGATGCCAGGGCGAGCGCAACTAATGAAAAACTGTTTTTT.

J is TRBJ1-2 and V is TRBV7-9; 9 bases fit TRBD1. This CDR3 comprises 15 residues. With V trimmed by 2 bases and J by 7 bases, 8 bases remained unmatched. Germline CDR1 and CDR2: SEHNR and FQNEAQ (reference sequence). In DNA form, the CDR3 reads TGTGCCAGCAGCTTAATTGGGGACAGGGAAAGTGGCTACACCTTC. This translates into CASSLIGDRESGYTF.

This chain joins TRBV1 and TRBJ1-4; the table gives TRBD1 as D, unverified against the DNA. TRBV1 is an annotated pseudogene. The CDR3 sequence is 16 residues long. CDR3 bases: TGCACCATCCGAGGACAGGGGGCCTCAACTAATGAAAAACTGTTTTTT. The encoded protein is CTIRGQGASTNEKLFF.

In nucleotides, the CDR3 is TGTGCCAGCAGCGTCGGACTAGCGGGATTGGGGGATGAGCAGTTCTTC. Translating gives CASSVGLAGLGDEQFF. The genes are TRBV13 and TRBJ2-1; 12 nucleotides line up with TRBD2. The CDR3 extends over 16 amino acids. V trimming: 5 bases; J trimming: 8 bases; junction bases outside the gene matches: 10. The germline gives CDR1 PRHDT, CDR2 FYEKMQ (reference sequence).

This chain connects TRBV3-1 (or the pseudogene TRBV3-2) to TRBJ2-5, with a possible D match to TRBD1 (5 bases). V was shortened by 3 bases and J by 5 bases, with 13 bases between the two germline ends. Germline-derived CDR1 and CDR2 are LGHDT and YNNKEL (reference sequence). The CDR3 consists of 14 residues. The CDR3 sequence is CASSHLGAVETQYF. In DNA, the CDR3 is TGTGCCAGCAGCCATCTAGGGGCGGTTGAGACCCAGTACTTC.

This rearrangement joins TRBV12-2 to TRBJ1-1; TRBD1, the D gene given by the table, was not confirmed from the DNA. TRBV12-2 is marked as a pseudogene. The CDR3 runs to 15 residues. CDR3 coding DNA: TGTGCAAGTCGCTTGGGCCCCCAGGGCGGTACTGAAGCTTTCTTT. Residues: CASRLGPQGGTEAFF.

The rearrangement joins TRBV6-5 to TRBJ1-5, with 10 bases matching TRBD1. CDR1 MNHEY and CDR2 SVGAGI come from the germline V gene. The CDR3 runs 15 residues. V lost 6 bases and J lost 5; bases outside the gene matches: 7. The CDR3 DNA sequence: TGTGCCAGCAGGCCCAGGACAGGGGGAGATCAGCCCCAGCATTTT. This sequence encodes CASRPRTGGDQPQHF.

This CDR3 is CASSYRRDYRSPLHF. CDR3 sequence (DNA): TGTGCCAGCAGTTATCGGCGGGATTACCGTTCACCCCTCCACTTT. The V call is TRBV6-5, the J call TRBJ1-6; D remains unclear. This CDR3 is built from 15 residues. Germline lookup yields CDR1 MNHEY and CDR2 SVGAGI. V was trimmed by 3 bases and J by 9 bases, leaving 15 bases between them.

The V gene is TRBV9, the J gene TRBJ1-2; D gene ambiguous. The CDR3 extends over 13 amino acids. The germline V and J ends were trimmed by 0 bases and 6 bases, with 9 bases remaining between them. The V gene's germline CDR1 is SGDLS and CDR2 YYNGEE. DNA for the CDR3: TGTGCCAGCAGCGTAGGGATTCGGGATGGCTACACCTTC. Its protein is CASSVGIRDGYTF.

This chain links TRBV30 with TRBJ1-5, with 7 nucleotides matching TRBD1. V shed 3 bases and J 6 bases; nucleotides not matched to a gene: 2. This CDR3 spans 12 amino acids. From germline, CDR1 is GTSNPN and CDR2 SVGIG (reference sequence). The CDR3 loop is CAWSQGGQPQHF. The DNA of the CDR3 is TGTGCCTGGAGCCAGGGGGGTCAGCCCCAGCATTTT.

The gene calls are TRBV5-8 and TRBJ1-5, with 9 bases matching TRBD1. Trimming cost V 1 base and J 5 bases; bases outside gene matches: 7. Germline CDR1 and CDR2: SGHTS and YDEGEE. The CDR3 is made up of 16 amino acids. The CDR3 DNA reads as TGTGCCAGCAGCTTGTCTCTTACAGGGGGCGATCAGCCCCAGCATTTT. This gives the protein CASSLSLTGGDQPQHF. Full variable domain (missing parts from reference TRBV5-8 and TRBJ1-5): EAGVTQSPTHLIKTRGQQATLRCSPISGHTSVYWYQQALGLGLQFLLWYDEGEERNRGNFPPRFSGRQFPNYSSELNVNALELEDSALYLCASSLSLTGGDQPQHFGDGTRLSIL.

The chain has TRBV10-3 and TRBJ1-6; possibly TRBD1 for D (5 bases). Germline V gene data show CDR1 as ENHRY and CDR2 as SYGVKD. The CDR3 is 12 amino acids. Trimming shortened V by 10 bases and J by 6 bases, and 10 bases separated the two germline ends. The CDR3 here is CASGTSNSPLHF. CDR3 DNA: TGTGCCAGCGGGACCAGTAATTCACCCCTCCACTTT.

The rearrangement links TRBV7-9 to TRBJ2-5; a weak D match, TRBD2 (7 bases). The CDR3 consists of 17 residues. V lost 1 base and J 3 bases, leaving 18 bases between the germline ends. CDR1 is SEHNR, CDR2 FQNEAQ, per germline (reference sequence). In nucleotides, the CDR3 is TGTGCCAGCAGCTTAGGGCTTTCGGGGGGCGGCGAAGAGACCCAGTACTTC. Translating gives CASSLGLSGGGEETQYF.

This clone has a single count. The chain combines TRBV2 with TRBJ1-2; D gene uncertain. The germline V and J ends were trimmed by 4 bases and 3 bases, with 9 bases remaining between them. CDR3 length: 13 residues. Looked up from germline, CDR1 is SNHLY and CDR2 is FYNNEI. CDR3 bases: TGTGCCAGCAGTGGCGGGATCCACTATGGCTACACCTTC. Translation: CASSGGIHYGYTF.

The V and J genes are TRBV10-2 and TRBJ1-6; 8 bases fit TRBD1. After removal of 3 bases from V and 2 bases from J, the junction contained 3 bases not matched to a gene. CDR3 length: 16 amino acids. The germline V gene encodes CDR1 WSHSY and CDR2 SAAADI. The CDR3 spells CASSDRGRAYNSPLHF. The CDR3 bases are TGCGCCAGCAGTGACAGGGGGCGCGCCTATAATTCACCCCTCCACTTT.

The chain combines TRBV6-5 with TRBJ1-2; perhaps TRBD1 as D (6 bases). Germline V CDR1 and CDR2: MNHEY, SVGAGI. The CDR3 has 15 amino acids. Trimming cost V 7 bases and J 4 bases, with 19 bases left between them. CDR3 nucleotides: TGTGCCAGCACAACGACACCGGGGGGCGGCTATGGCTACACCTTC. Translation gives CASTTTPGGGYGYTF.